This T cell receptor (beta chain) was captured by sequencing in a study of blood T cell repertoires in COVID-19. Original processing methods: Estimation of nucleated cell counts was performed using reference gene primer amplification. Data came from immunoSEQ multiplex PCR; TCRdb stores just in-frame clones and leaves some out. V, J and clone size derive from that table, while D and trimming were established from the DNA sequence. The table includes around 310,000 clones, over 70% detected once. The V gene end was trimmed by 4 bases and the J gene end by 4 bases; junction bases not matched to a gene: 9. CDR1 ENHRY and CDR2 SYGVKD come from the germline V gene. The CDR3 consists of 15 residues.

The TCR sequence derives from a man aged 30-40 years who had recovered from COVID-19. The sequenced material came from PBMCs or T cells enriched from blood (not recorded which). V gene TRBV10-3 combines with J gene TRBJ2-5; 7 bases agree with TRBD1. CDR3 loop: CAISAERGQGETQYF. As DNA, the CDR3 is TGTGCCATCAGTGCGGAAAGGGGGCAGGGAGAGACCCAGTACTTC.